This T cell receptor beta chain is from a study of cytomegalovirus exposure and HLA in healthy donors. This clone was counted a single time. Trimming pared 3 bases from V and 8 bases from J, leaving 17 bases between. There are 14 residues in the CDR3. Germline values: CDR1 SGHRS, CDR2 YFSETQ. With 60 Vbeta and 13 Jbeta primers, the PCR was carried out. Generated by immunoSEQ multiplex PCR, the TCRdb table keeps only in-frame clones and is missing some. The sample includes around 150,000 clones, around 74% of them seen just once. The receptor was isolated from a female donor in good health and CMV-seronegative. The sequencing input was PBMCs. This chain joins TRBV5-1 and TRBJ1-2; D is unresolved. In nucleotides, the CDR3 is TGCGCCAGCAGCTACAGCAGTGAAAGTTCCGGCTACACCTTC. The encoded protein is CASSYSSESSGYTF.